Below, one T cell receptor (beta chain) is given with its context. The CDR3 loop spans 14 amino acids. The ends lost 8 bases at V and 6 bases at J; junction bases unmatched: 12. Germline CDR1 MNHNS, CDR2 SASEGT. This sample is drawn from a study of cytomegalovirus exposure and HLA in healthy donors. A multiplex PCR was run with 60 Vbeta primers and 13 Jbeta primers. Method: immunoSEQ multiplex PCR; TCRdb's copy keeps in-frame clones and lacks some. The table includes approximately 93,000 clones, around three fifths detected once. V and J are TRBV6-1 and TRBJ2-7; 8 bases align to TRBD2. This clonotype was obtained from a boy between 5 and 17 years old in good health and CMV-seropositive. The specimen was PBMCs. The CDR3 bases are TGTGCCAGCTTTTCAGAGCGGGAGAAATTCGAGCAGTACTTC. It yields the protein CASFSEREKFEQYF.